A single sample gave rise to the 6 T cell receptor beta chains below, sequenced in a study of technical replicates of blood from several donors. The assay was immunoSEQ multiplex PCR, and TCRdb's table has in-frame clones only and misses some. This sample has 11,000 to 15,000 clones, with roughly four fifths found just once. Sequencing used PBMCs. These receptors all stem from a human donor in good health.

This clone was observed a few times. This chain connects TRBV11-2 to TRBJ2-7; weak D call: TRBD2 (7 bases). This CDR3 contains 16 residues. Trimming took 5 bases from V and 4 from J, leaving 21 bases between them. The germline CDR1 and CDR2 sequences are SGHAT and FQNNGV. This CDR3 is CASSPRGAGDNYEQYF. The CDR3 nucleotides are TGTGCCAGCAGCCCCCGGGGGGCAGGAGACAATTACGAGCAGTACTTC.

The chain has TRBV10-3 and TRBJ2-7; a possible D gene is TRBD2 (6 bases). V lost 8 bases and J 2 bases, leaving 10 bases between the germline ends. The germline V gene has CDR1 ENHRY and CDR2 SYGVKD. The CDR3 loop spans 12 amino acids. The CDR3 region has the DNA TGTGCCATCTCAGCGGGTACCTACGAGCAGTACTTC. It specifies CAISAGTYEQYF.

The chain combines TRBV6-1 with TRBJ1-4; D is uncertain. Looked up from germline, CDR1 is MNHNS and CDR2 is SASEGT. The CDR3 has 15 amino acids. V lost 2 bases, J lost 8 bases, and 15 bases lay in between. In DNA, the CDR3 is TGTGCCAGCAGTGAAATTTATTGGGCAGAGGAAAAACTGTTTTTT. Its protein is CASSEIYWAEEKLFF.

This chain joins TRBV6-5 and TRBJ1-5; D is ambiguous. Looked up from germline, CDR1 is MNHEY and CDR2 is SVGAGI. Trimming removed 6 bases at V and 3 bases at J, with 15 bases between. The CDR3 extends over 15 amino acids. The CDR3 region is CASSQDYDDNQPQHF. In DNA, the CDR3 is TGTGCCAGCAGCCAGGACTACGACGACAATCAGCCCCAGCATTTT.

The rearrangement uses TRBV7-7 and TRBJ2-2; 12 bases map to TRBD1. J lost 6 bases, V lost 2 bases, and 4 bases had no gene match. Germline V gene data show CDR1 as SSHAT and CDR2 as FNYEAQ (reference sequence). The CDR3 sequence is 16 residues long. CDR3 in amino acids: CASSLSGTGGPGELFF. CDR3 bases: TGTGCCAGCAGCTTATCCGGGACAGGGGGCCCCGGGGAGCTGTTTTTT.

The chain employs TRBV10-3 and TRBJ1-1; 7 nucleotides match TRBD1. V lost 3 bases, J lost 1 base, and 8 bases stayed unmatched. The germline V gene encodes CDR1 ENHRY and CDR2 SYGVKD. CDR3 length: 16 amino acids. The CDR3 is CAISDHRGGGNTEAFF. The CDR3 coding sequence is TGTGCCATCAGTGACCACAGGGGTGGTGGGAACACTGAAGCTTTCTTT.